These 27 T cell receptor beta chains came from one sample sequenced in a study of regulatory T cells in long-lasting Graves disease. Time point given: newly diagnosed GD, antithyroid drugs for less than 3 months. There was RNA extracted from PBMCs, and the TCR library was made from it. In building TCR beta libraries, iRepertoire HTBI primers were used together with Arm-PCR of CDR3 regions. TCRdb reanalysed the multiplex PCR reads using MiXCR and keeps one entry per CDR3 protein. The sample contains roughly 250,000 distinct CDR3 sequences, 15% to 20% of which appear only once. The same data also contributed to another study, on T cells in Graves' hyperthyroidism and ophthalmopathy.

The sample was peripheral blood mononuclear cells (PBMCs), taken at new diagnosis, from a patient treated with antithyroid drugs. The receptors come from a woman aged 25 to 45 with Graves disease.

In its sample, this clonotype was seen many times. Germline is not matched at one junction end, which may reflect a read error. Written as DNA, the CDR3 is TGCGCCAGCAGCCGGGAGACAGCGAATGAAAAACTGTTTTTT. Translating gives CASSRETANEKLFF. The chain employs TRBV5-5 and TRBJ1-4, with D tentatively TRBD1 (5 bases). The CDR3 contains 14 residues. Germline-derived CDR1 and CDR2 are SGHKS and YYEKEE (reference sequence).

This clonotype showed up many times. The CDR3 loop is CSVEVGGNQPQHF. The DNA for the CDR3 is TGCAGCGTTGAGGTGGGCGGTAATCAGCCCCAGCATTTT. This sequence joins TRBV29-1 and TRBJ1-5; the D is unclear. This CDR3 spans 13 amino acids. Germline assignment: CDR1 SQVTM and CDR2 ANQGSEA. V was clipped by 3 bases and J by 4 bases, with 10 bases between them.

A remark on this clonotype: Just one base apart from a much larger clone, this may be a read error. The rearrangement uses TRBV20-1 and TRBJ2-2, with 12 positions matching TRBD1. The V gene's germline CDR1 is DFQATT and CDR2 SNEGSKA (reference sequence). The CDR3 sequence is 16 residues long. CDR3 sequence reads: CSARPGTGGYTRELFF. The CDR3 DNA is TGCAGTGCCAGACCCGGGACAGGGGGCTACACCAGGGAGCTGTTTTTT.

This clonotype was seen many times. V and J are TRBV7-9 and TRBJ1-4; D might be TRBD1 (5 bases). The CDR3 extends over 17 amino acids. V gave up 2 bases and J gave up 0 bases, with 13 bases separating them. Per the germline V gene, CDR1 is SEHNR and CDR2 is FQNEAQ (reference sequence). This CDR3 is CASSLYLGEATNEKLFF. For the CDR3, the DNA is TGTGCCAGCAGCTTATACCTGGGGGAGGCAACTAATGAAAAACTGTTTTTT.

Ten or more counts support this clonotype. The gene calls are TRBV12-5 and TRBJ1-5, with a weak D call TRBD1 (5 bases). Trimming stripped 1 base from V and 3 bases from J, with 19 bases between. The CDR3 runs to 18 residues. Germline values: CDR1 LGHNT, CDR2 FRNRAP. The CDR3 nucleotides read TGTGCTAGTGGTTTGGCTGGGAGGGGTTTATTTAACAATCAGCCCCAGCATTTT. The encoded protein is CASGLAGRGLFNNQPQHF.

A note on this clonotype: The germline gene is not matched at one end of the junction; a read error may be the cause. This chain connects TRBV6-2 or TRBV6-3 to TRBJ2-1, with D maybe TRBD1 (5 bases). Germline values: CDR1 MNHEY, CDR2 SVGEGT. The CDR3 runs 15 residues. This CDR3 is CAGSETGSSYNEQFF. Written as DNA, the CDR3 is TGTGCCGGCAGTGAAACAGGTAGCTCCTACAATGAGCAGTTCTTC.

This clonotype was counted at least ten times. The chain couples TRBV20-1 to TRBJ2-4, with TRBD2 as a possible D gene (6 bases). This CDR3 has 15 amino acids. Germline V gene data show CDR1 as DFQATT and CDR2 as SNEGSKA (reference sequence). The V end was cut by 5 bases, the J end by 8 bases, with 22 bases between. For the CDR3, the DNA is TGCAGTGCTGTGAGTTGGGACTCCCGATCGTACATTCAGTACTTC. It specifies CSAVSWDSRSYIQYF.

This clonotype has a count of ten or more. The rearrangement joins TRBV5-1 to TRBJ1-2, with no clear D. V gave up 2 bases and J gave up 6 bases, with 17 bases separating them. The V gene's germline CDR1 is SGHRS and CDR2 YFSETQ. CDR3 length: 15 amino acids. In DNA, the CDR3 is TGCGCCAGCAGCTTTGGACCGACCATCGCCGATGGCTACACCTTC. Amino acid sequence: CASSFGPTIADGYTF.

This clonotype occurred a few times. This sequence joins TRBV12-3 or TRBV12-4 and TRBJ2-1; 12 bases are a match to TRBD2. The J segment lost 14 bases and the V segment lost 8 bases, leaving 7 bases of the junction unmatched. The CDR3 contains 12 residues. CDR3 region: CASRGLAGNKFF. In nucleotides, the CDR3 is TGTGCCAGCCGCGGACTAGCGGGGAACAAGTTCTTC.

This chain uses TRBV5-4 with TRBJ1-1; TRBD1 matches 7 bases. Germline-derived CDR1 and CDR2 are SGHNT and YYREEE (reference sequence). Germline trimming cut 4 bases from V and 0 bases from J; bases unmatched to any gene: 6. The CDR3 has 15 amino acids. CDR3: CASSAITGVNTEAFF. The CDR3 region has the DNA TGTGCCAGCAGCGCCATAACAGGGGTGAACACTGAAGCTTTCTTT.

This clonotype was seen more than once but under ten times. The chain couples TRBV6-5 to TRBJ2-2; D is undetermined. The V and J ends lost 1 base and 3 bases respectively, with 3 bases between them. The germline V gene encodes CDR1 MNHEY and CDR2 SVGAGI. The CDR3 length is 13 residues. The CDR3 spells CASSYFHTGELFF. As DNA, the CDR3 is TGTGCCAGCAGTTACTTTCACACCGGGGAGCTGTTTTTT.

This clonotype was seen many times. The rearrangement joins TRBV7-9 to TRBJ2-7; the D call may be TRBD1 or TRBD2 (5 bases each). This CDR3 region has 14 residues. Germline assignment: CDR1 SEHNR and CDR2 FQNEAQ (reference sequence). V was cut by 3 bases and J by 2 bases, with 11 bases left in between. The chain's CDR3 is CASSFRDVAYEQYF. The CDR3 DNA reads TGTGCCAGCAGCTTCCGGGACGTTGCCTACGAGCAGTACTTC.

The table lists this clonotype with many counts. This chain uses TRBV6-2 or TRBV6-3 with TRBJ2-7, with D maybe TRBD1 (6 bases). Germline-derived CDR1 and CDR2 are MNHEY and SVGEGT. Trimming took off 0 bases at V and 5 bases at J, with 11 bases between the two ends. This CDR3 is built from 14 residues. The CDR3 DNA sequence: TGTGCCAGCAGTTACTCCAGCAGGGGCAACGAGCAGTACTTC. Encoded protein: CASSYSSRGNEQYF.

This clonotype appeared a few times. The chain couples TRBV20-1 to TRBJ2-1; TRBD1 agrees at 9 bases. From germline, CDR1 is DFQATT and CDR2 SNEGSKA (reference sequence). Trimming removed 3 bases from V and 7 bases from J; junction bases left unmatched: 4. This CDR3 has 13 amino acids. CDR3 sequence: CSASTGGANEQFF. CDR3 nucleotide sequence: TGCAGTGCTAGTACAGGGGGCGCGAATGAGCAGTTCTTC.

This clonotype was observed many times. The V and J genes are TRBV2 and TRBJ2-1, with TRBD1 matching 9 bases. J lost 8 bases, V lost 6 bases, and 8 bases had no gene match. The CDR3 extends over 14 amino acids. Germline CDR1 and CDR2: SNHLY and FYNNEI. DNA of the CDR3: TGTGCCAGCAGGGGGACAGGGAATAACGATGAGCAGTTCTTC. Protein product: CASRGTGNNDEQFF.

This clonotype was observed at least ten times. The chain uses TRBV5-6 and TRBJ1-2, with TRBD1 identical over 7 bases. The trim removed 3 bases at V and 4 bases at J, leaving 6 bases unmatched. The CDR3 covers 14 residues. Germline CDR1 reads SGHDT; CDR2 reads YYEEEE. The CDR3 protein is CASSSDRRSYGYTF. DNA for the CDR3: TGTGCCAGCAGCTCGGACAGGAGAAGCTATGGCTACACCTTC.

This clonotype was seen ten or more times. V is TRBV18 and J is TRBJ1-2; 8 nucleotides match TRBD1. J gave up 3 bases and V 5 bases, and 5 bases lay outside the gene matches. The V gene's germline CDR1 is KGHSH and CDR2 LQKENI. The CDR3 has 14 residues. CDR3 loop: CASSYGQGDYGYTF. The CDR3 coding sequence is TGTGCCAGCTCATACGGACAGGGAGACTATGGCTACACCTTC.

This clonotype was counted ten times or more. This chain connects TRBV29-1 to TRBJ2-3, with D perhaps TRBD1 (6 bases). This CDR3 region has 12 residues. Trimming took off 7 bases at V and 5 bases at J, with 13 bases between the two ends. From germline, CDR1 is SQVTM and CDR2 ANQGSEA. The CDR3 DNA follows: TGCAGCGCTACCCCAGGGGTAGATACGCAGTATTTT. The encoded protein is CSATPGVDTQYF.

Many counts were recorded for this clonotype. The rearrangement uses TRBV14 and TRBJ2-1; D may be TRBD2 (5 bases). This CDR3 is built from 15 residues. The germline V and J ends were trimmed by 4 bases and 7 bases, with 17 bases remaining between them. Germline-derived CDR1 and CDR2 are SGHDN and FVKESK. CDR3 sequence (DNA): TGTGCCAGCAGCCCAAGCGGTCTGGCCCTGAATGAGCAGTTCTTC. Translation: CASSPSGLALNEQFF. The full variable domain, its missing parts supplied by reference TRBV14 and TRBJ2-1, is EAGVTQFPSHSVIEKGQTVTLRCDPISGHDNLYWYRRVMGKEIKFLLHFVKESKQDESGMPNNRFLAERTGGTYSTLKVQPAELEDSGVYFCASSPSGLALNEQFFGPGTRLTVL.

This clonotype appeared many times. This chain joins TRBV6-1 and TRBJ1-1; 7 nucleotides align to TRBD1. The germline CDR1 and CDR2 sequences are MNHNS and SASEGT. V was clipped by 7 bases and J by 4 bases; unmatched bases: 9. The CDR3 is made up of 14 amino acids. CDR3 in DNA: TGTGCCAGCACCGAGGGGGCTGGACTCACTGAAGCTTTCTTT. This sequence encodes CASTEGAGLTEAFF.

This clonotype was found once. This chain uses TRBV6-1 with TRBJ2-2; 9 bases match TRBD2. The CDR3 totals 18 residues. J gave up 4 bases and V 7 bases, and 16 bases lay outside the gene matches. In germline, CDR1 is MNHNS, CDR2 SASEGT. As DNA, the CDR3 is TGTGCCAGCATTCGCCGAGCGGGAGGATTGTTTGGCACCGGGGAGCTGTTTTTT. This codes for CASIRRAGGLFGTGELFF.

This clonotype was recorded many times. CDR3 bases: TGTGCCAGCTCAACGGTCGGGTCCGAGCAGTACTTC. This translates into CASSTVGSEQYF. The chain has TRBV18 and TRBJ2-7, with D unclear. There are 12 residues in the CDR3. The V and J ends lost 5 bases and 6 bases respectively, with 11 bases between them. CDR1 is KGHSH, CDR2 LQKENI, per germline.

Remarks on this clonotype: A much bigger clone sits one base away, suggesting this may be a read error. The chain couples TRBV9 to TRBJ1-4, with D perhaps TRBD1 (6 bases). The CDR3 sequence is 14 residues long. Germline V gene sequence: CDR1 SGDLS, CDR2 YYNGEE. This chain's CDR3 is CASSLGAGSEELFF. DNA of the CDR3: TGTGCCAGCAGCTTGGGGGCTGGAAGTGAAGAACTGTTTTTT.

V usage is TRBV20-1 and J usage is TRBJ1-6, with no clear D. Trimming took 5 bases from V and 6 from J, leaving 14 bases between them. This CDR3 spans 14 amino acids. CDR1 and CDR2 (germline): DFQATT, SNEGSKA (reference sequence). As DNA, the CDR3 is TGCAGTGCTCAGCGGTCGAGAGGTAATTCACCCCTCCACTTT. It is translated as CSAQRSRGNSPLHF.

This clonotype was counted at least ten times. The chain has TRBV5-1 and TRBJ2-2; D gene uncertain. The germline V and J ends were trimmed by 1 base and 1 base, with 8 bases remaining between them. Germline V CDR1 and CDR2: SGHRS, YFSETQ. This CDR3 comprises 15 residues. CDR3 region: CASSLYRQNTGELFF. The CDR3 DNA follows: TGCGCCAGCAGCTTGTATCGACAGAACACCGGGGAGCTGTTTTTT.

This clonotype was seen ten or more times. CDR3 in amino acids: CASSPRGLYEQYF. The CDR3 bases are TGCGCCAGCAGCCCCCGGGGCCTCTACGAGCAGTACTTC. V gene TRBV5-1 combines with J gene TRBJ2-7; D may be TRBD1 or TRBD2 (5 bases each). Trimming removed 4 bases at V and 3 bases at J, with 11 bases between. The CDR3 loop spans 13 amino acids. Germline V gene sequence: CDR1 SGHRS, CDR2 YFSETQ. Full variable domain (remainder filled in from reference TRBV5-1 and TRBJ2-7): KAGVTQTPRYLIKTRGQQVTLSCSPISGHRSVSWYQQTPGQGLQFLFEYFSETQRNKGNFPGRFSGRQFSNSRSEMNVSTLELGDSALYLCASSPRGLYEQYFGPGTRLTVT.

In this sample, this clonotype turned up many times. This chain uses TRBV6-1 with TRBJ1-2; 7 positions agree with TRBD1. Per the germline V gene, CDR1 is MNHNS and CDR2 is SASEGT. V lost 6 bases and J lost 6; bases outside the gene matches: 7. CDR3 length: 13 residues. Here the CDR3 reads CASSTDRVNGYTF. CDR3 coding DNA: TGTGCCAGCAGCACCGACAGGGTAAATGGCTACACCTTC.